The present TCR beta chain was sequenced within a study of blood T cell repertoires in COVID-19 (TCRdb year 2020). With respect to the entire study: Samples from collaborators originated in the United States, Italy and Spain and spanned both the acute and convalescent phases of COVID-19. Subjects who had been exposed to COVID-19, were actively infected with it, or had recovered from it provided the deeply sampled blood TCRbeta repertoires that made up the dataset. The sample metadata nearly always contained a de-identified subject ID, COVID-19 status, age in years and sex. The material from the prospective study consisted of cDNA or gDNA derived from T cells, B-cell-depleted T cells, or PBMCs. The repertoires were made available in a free public database intended to serve as a resource for research on the immune response to SARS-CoV-2. HLA class I and class II types, where available, came from metadata supplied by the sample provider rather than from assay-based typing. Samples were obtained from the ongoing ImmuneRACE study (first 160 participants) and from over 1,000 subjects provided by 6 global collaborators. General study outcomes and caveats: The amount of clinical and demographic metadata varied by source and participant and was provided uncurated.

In the prospective study, participants were about 18 to 100 years old, resided in around 25 geographic areas of the United States, and were enrolled through a virtual design. In the prospective study, cohorts were assigned on the basis of participant-reported clinical history obtained from a screening survey and a study questionnaire. For ImmuneRACE Cohort 3, a participant was defined as recovered based on two consecutive negative NP/OP PCR tests, clearance by a healthcare professional, or resolution of symptoms. Mobile phlebotomists in the prospective study collected whole blood, serum and a nasopharyngeal or oropharyngeal swab from every participant. Participants in the prospective study had the option to provide additional blood draws and questionnaires over a roughly 2-month period. Prospective study blood samples were shipped either frozen or at room temperature before DNA extraction. TCRbeta CDR3 regions were amplified from genomic DNA by means of the immunoSEQ Assay, a bias-controlled multiplex PCR. Per the source publication's procedure: Nucleated cell counts per sample were estimated from amplification of reference gene primers within the assay. To quantify the absolute abundance of each unique TCRbeta CDR3 rearrangement, sequence reads were collapsed and filtered. For each sample, productive Simpson clonality was calculated by taking the square root of Simpson's diversity index across productive rearrangements. Entries here come from immuneACCESS through TCRdb and include only in-frame sequences with V and J called. Some clones fail to appear in such tables; in the studies checked, an unresolved V gene covers under half of the shortfall, and the cause of the remainder is unknown. Clone size and the V and J calls come from that table; the DNA yielded D and trimming. In all, the sample holds 300,000 to 400,000 clones, and about 90% of those were seen once. The top ten hold more than 0.9% of the sample.

Comment on this clone: Its antigen is not yet known. The input lacks base qualities; no much larger clone sits a single base away.

The germline V gene encodes CDR1 SGHTA and CDR2 FQGNSA. V gives up 0 bases and J gives up 2 bases, and the segment between their germline ends measures 5 bases. The CDR3 measures 13 amino acids from cysteine to phenylalanine. The CDR3 DNA has 39 bases and is translated from base 1. The chain employs TRBV7-2 and TRBJ2-7; the D gene remains uncertain. Sequencing was carried out using PBMCs or T cells enriched from blood (not recorded which). This TCR derives from a woman aged 25 to 39 who had recovered from COVID-19. The CDR3 loop reads CASSLAETYEQYF. The DNA is as follows: TGTGCCAGCAGCTTAGCCGAGACCTACGAGCAGTACTTC.